One sample yielded the 23 T cell receptor beta chains listed below, sequenced in a study of T cells after somatic rescue of genetic block. TCRdb keeps only in-frame clones here, not all; method: immunoSEQ multiplex PCR. The sample includes approximately 78,000 clones, roughly 88% of them seen just once. The sequencing sample was made of peripheral blood mononuclear cells (PBMCs). The source is a man aged 25 to 40.

This clone showed up just once. The rearrangement uses TRBV14 and TRBJ1-2, with D tentatively TRBD1 (5 bases). Per the germline V gene, CDR1 is SGHDN and CDR2 is FVKESK. Deletions cut 4 bases from V and 7 bases from J, with 19 bases between. The CDR3 is made up of 15 amino acids. CDR3 nucleotide sequence: TGTGCCAGCAGCCCACACCTCGGGACGGGGGGTGGCTACACCTTC. Protein product: CASSPHLGTGGGYTF. The full variable domain, completed using reference TRBV14 and TRBJ1-2, is EAGVTQFPSHSVIEKGQTVTLRCDPISGHDNLYWYRRVMGKEIKFLLHFVKESKQDESGMPNNRFLAERTGGTYSTLKVQPAELEDSGVYFCASSPHLGTGGGYTFGSGTRLTVV.

The chain uses TRBV7-2 and TRBJ2-7; perhaps TRBD2 as D (5 bases). The germline V and J ends were trimmed by 4 bases and 4 bases, with 14 bases remaining between them. The CDR3 consists of 14 residues. Germline CDR1 and CDR2: SGHTA and FQGNSA. The CDR3 is CASSSRAGIYEQYF. The CDR3 DNA reads as TGTGCCAGCAGCTCGAGGGCCGGAATATACGAGCAGTACTTC. The whole variable domain, remainder taken from reference TRBV7-2 and TRBJ2-7, is GAGVSQSPSNKVTEKGKDVELRCDPISGHTALYWYRQSLGQGLEFLIYFQGNSAPDKSGLPSDRFSAERTGGSVSTLTIQRTQQEDSAVYLCASSSRAGIYEQYFGPGTRLTVT.

The V gene is TRBV14, the J gene TRBJ2-2; a possible D gene is TRBD2 (5 bases). CDR3 length equals 14 residues. Between the trimmed V and J ends, which lost 1 base and 3 bases, there was a span of 6 bases. Per germline, CDR1 SGHDN and CDR2 FVKESK. The CDR3 protein is CASSQVAYTGELFF. CDR3 coding DNA: TGTGCCAGCAGCCAAGTAGCGTACACCGGGGAGCTGTTTTTT. The full variable domain, completed using reference TRBV14 and TRBJ2-2, is EAGVTQFPSHSVIEKGQTVTLRCDPISGHDNLYWYRRVMGKEIKFLLHFVKESKQDESGMPNNRFLAERTGGTYSTLKVQPAELEDSGVYFCASSQVAYTGELFFGEGSRLTVL.

The chain has TRBV5-4 and TRBJ2-5; D possibly corresponds to TRBD1 (5 bases). Germline lookup yields CDR1 SGHNT and CDR2 YYREEE (reference sequence). V lost 2 bases, J lost 2 bases, and 10 bases lay in between. The CDR3 consists of 14 residues. CDR3 nucleotides: TGTGCCAGCAGCTTAGGGGCAAGTCAAGAGACCCAGTACTTC. It is translated as CASSLGASQETQYF.

The V gene is TRBV5-5, the J gene TRBJ2-7; 10 nucleotides match TRBD1. The V gene end was trimmed by 2 bases and the J gene end by 5 bases; junction bases not matched to a gene: 7. This CDR3 spans 15 amino acids. Per the germline V gene, CDR1 is SGHKS and CDR2 is YYEKEE (reference sequence). The CDR3 protein is CASSFFRDRGNEQYF. The CDR3 bases are TGTGCCAGCAGCTTCTTCCGGGACAGGGGCAACGAGCAGTACTTC.

The V and J genes are TRBV20-1 and TRBJ1-2; D not certain. CDR1 is DFQATT and CDR2 is SNEGSKA in the germline V gene (reference sequence). This CDR3 comprises 10 residues. Trimming stripped 3 bases from V and 4 bases from J, with 3 bases between. In nucleotides, the CDR3 is TGCAGTGCTAGCGTCTATGGCTACACCTTC. Its translation: CSASVYGYTF.

This sequence joins TRBV7-9 and TRBJ1-1, with TRBD1 identical over 9 bases. The trim removed 5 bases at V and 7 bases at J, leaving 8 bases unmatched. Germline V CDR1 and CDR2: SEHNR, FQNEAQ (reference sequence). The CDR3 loop spans 14 amino acids. The CDR3 here is CASSPGQGRVEAFF. CDR3 DNA: TGTGCCAGCAGCCCAGGACAGGGGAGAGTTGAAGCTTTCTTT. Full variable domain (missing parts from reference TRBV7-9 and TRBJ1-1): DTGVSQNPRHKITKRGQNVTFRCDPISEHNRLYWYRQTLGQGPEFLTYFQNEAQLEKSRLLSDRFSAERPKGSFSTLEIQRTEQGDSAMYLCASSPGQGRVEAFFGQGTRLTVV.

This clone was seen only a few times. The rearrangement joins TRBV14 to TRBJ1-2; D ambiguous. Germline V gene lookup returns CDR1 SGHDN and CDR2 FVKESK. Between the trimmed V and J ends, which lost 3 bases and 4 bases, there was a span of 9 bases. There are 13 residues in the CDR3. CDR3 region: CASSHTRSYGYTF. The DNA of the CDR3 is TGTGCCAGCAGCCATACCAGAAGCTATGGCTACACCTTC. Full variable domain (outside the CDR3, taken from reference TRBV14 and TRBJ1-2): EAGVTQFPSHSVIEKGQTVTLRCDPISGHDNLYWYRRVMGKEIKFLLHFVKESKQDESGMPNNRFLAERTGGTYSTLKVQPAELEDSGVYFCASSHTRSYGYTFGSGTRLTVV.

This sequence joins TRBV5-8 and TRBJ1-2; TRBD1 matches 10 bases. Germline V gene sequence: CDR1 SGHTS, CDR2 YDEGEE. V lost 2 bases, J lost 4 bases, and 5 bases stayed unmatched. The CDR3 covers 15 residues. The CDR3 bases are TGTGCCAGCAGCTTCCGGACAGGGGGACTCTATGGCTACACCTTC. Translated: CASSFRTGGLYGYTF.

This clone has just a few counts. The CDR3 loop reads CAWSVLKAGGADNEQFF. CDR3 sequence (DNA): TGTGCCTGGAGTGTATTAAAAGCAGGGGGCGCGGACAATGAGCAGTTCTTC. The chain links TRBV30 to TRBJ2-1; 8 bases are a match to TRBD1. Germline V gives CDR1 GTSNPN, CDR2 SVGIG (reference sequence). The CDR3 runs to 17 residues. Trimming took 0 bases from V and 5 from J; bases not matched to a gene: 12.

The chain is built from TRBV7-2 and TRBJ2-5; unclear D gene. The germline gives CDR1 SGHTA, CDR2 FQGNSA. Trimming removed 0 bases from V and 5 bases from J, with 7 bases in between. There are 13 residues in the CDR3. CDR3 DNA sequence: TGTGCCAGCAGCTTAGCATACGGGGAGACCCAGTACTTC. This translates into CASSLAYGETQYF.

The rearrangement links TRBV7-8 to TRBJ2-5; 8 bases agree with TRBD2. CDR3 length: 15 amino acids. Trimming took 5 bases from V and 4 from J; bases not matched to a gene: 9. Germline V lookup: CDR1 SGHVS, CDR2 FQNEAQ. CDR3 loop: CASSQTGLGGETQYF. For the CDR3, the DNA is TGTGCCAGCAGCCAAACGGGACTAGGTGGAGAGACCCAGTACTTC.

This rearrangement joins TRBV5-4 to TRBJ2-7; D remains ambiguous. The CDR3 has 12 amino acids. Germline CDR1 and CDR2: SGHNT and YYREEE (reference sequence). With 1 base removed from V and 5 bases from J, the gap between germline ends came to 7 bases. The CDR3 is CASSLRKDEQYF. CDR3 DNA: TGTGCCAGCAGCTTGAGGAAGGACGAGCAGTACTTC.

The V gene is TRBV9, the J gene TRBJ2-7, with 7 bases lining up with TRBD2. Germline V gene sequence: CDR1 SGDLS, CDR2 YYNGEE. J lost 2 bases, V lost 3 bases, and 8 bases had no gene match. CDR3 size: 15 residues. CDR3 loop: CASSGGAGVPYEQYF. CDR3 DNA: TGTGCCAGCAGCGGAGGTGCGGGAGTTCCCTACGAGCAGTACTTC. The variable domain in full, with the rest retrieved from reference TRBV9 and TRBJ2-7, is DSGVTQTPKHLITATGQRVTLRCSPRSGDLSVYWYQQSLDQGLQFLIQYYNGEERAKGNILERFSAQQFPDLHSELNLSSLELGDSALYFCASSGGAGVPYEQYFGPGTRLTVT.

The J gene is TRBJ1-1, the V gene TRBV7-8; TRBD1 agrees at 10 bases. The CDR3 extends over 17 amino acids. Germline V lookup: CDR1 SGHVS, CDR2 FQNEAQ. The trim removed 3 bases at V and 4 bases at J, leaving 11 bases unmatched. CDR3 DNA: TGTGCCAGCAGCTTCACGGGACAGGGGTTCAGGGGCACTGAAGCTTTCTTT. This encodes CASSFTGQGFRGTEAFF.

The gene calls are TRBV4-1 and TRBJ2-2; 15 bases are shared with TRBD2. J lost 3 bases, V lost 9 bases, and 23 bases had no gene match. Germline CDR1 reads MGHRA; CDR2 reads YSYEKL. This CDR3 has 22 amino acids. CDR3 sequence (DNA): TGCGCCAGTCAGTCCCGGGCGTTACCAAGGACTAGCGGGGGGGCTTACACCGGGGAGCTGTTTTTT. It translates to CASQSRALPRTSGGAYTGELFF.

This clone occurred once. The rearrangement joins TRBV19 to TRBJ1-1; D remains unclear. CDR1 is LNHDA and CDR2 is SQIVND in the germline V gene (reference sequence). V shed 7 bases and J shed 0 bases, with 12 bases lying between them. The CDR3 is made up of 14 amino acids. CDR3 sequence (DNA): TGTGCCAGTACCCGGACTGCCATGAACACTGAAGCTTTCTTT. It yields the protein CASTRTAMNTEAFF.

The chain carries TRBV4-1 and TRBJ1-3; no reliable D call. CDR3 length equals 17 residues. Between the trimmed V and J ends, which lost 0 bases and 0 bases, there was a span of 12 bases. Per the germline V gene, CDR1 is MGHRA and CDR2 is YSYEKL. The CDR3 nucleotides read TGCGCCAGCAGCCAAGATGGTAATCGGAACTCTGGAAACACCATATATTTT. This gives the protein CASSQDGNRNSGNTIYF.

This clone was picked up one time. The rearrangement uses TRBV7-9 and TRBJ2-5, with D maybe TRBD2 (7 bases). The CDR3 is 16 residues long. Trimming removed 6 bases from V and 4 bases from J, with 21 bases in between. The V gene's germline CDR1 is SEHNR and CDR2 FQNEAQ (reference sequence). Written as DNA, the CDR3 is TGTGCCAGCAGGCCTCCCTCCGGGGGGCGAATAGAGACCCAGTACTTC. Protein product: CASRPPSGGRIETQYF.

The chain couples TRBV4-1 to TRBJ2-6; 14 bases map to TRBD2. CDR3 length equals 20 residues. Germline-derived CDR1 and CDR2 are MGHRA and YSYEKL. V gave up 3 bases and J gave up 1 base; unmatched junction bases: 8. The CDR3 bases are TGCGCCAGCAGCCACCCGGGACTAGCGGGGGTTGCTTCTGGGGCCAACGTCCTGACTTTC. Translating gives CASSHPGLAGVASGANVLTF.

This chain uses TRBV4-1 with TRBJ2-6, with D possibly matching TRBD2 (5 bases). This CDR3 comprises 18 residues. Germline CDR1 is MGHRA and CDR2 is YSYEKL. With 1 base removed from V and 0 bases from J, the gap between germline ends came to 13 bases. The chain's CDR3 is CASSQGRMESSGANVLTF. CDR3 nucleotide sequence: TGCGCCAGCAGCCAAGGGAGGATGGAGAGCTCTGGGGCCAACGTCCTGACTTTC.

This rearrangement joins TRBV6-5 to TRBJ2-3, with 8 bases identical to TRBD2. CDR3 size: 14 residues. With 4 bases clipped from V and 3 bases from J, the junction kept 3 bases outside the gene matches. The germline gives CDR1 MNHEY, CDR2 SVGAGI. The CDR3 protein is CASSSGGQTDTQYF. The CDR3 DNA is TGTGCCAGCAGTTCGGGGGGGCAGACAGATACGCAGTATTTT.

CDR3: CASSAGQGYEQYF. CDR3 DNA: TGTGCCAGCAGCGCCGGACAGGGGTACGAGCAGTACTTC. The chain combines TRBV13 with TRBJ2-5; TRBD1 matches 9 bases. The DNA matches TRBJ2-7 better at its end, which makes the J call doubtful. The CDR3 is made up of 13 amino acids. The germline V gene has CDR1 PRHDT and CDR2 FYEKMQ (reference sequence).